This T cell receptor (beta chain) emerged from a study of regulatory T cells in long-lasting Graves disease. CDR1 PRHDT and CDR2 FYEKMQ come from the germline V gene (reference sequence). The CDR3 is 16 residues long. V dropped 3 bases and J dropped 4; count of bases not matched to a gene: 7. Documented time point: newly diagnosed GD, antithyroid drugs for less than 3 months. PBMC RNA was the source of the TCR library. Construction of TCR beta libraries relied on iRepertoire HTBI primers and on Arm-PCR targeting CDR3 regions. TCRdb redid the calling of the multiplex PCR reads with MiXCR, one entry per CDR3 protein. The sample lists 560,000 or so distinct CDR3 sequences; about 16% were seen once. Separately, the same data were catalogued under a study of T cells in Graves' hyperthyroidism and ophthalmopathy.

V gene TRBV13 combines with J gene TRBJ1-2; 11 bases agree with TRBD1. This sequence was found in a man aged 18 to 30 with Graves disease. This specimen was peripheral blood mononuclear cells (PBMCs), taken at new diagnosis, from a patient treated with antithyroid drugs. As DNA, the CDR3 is TGTGCCAGCAGCTTGGGGGGGACAGGGGGAGTCTATGGCTACACCTTC. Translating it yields CASSLGGTGGVYGYTF. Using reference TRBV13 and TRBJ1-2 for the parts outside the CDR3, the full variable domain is AAGVIQSPRHLIKEKRETATLKCYPIPRHDTVYWYQQGPGQDPQFLISFYEKMQSDKGSIPDRFSAQQFSDYHSELNMSSLELGDSALYFCASSLGGTGGVYGYTFGSGTRLTVV.